These 12 T cell receptor beta chains originate from one sample sequenced in a study of blood T cell repertoires in COVID-19. Using immunoSEQ multiplex PCR, the repertoire was profiled, and TCRdb retains in-frame clones only, with some absent. The repertoire holds 100,000 to 150,000 clones, with over 75% as singletons. The sequencing input was peripheral blood. The receptors were gathered from a woman of 80 years or more with acute or convalescent COVID-19.

This clone was recorded once. J is TRBJ1-1 and V is TRBV5-1, with TRBD1 identical over 8 bases. Germline V gene data show CDR1 as SGHRS and CDR2 as YFSETQ. CDR3 length: 15 amino acids. J lost 4 bases, V lost 5 bases, and 10 bases had no gene match. CDR3 region: CASRGGQGQSTEAFF. DNA of the CDR3: TGCGCCAGCAGAGGTGGACAGGGACAGAGCACTGAAGCTTTCTTT.

The chain employs TRBV7-2 and TRBJ2-5, with 8 positions matching TRBD1. The J segment lost 5 bases and the V segment lost 6 bases, leaving 11 bases of the junction unmatched. The length of the CDR3 is 15 residues. Germline values: CDR1 SGHTA, CDR2 FQGNSA. The DNA for the CDR3 is TGTGCCAGCAGTCTTCGGACAGGGAGGCAGGAGACCCAGTACTTC. It yields the protein CASSLRTGRQETQYF.

This chain uses TRBV5-1 with TRBJ1-1; D gene unclear. The CDR3 is 14 amino acids. Germline V CDR1 and CDR2: SGHRS, YFSETQ. Trimming took off 0 bases at V and 5 bases at J, with 11 bases between the two ends. The CDR3 coding sequence is TGCGCCAGCAGCTTGGAGACTCCGGGGACTGAAGCTTTCTTT. Encoded protein: CASSLETPGTEAFF.

The CDR3 nucleotides are TGTGCCAGCAGCTTATCGGGACAGGGAGCTTTCTTT. It specifies CASSLSGQGAFF. The chain has TRBV6-5 and TRBJ1-1; TRBD1 aligns across 9 bases. Losses at the gene ends were 6 bases for V and 10 bases for J; bases not matched to a gene: 6. The CDR3 spans 12 residues. Germline V gene lookup returns CDR1 MNHEY and CDR2 SVGAGI.

This chain connects TRBV6-5 to TRBJ1-3; D is ambiguous. CDR3 length: 16 amino acids. Germline CDR1 reads MNHEY; CDR2 reads SVGAGI. Trimming cost V 4 bases and J 4 bases, with 17 bases left between them. CDR3 protein: CASSLSRGHRGNTIYF. CDR3 coding DNA: TGTGCCAGCAGTTTATCCCGAGGCCACCGCGGAAACACCATATATTTT.

This clone was recorded a few times. The gene calls are TRBV28 and TRBJ1-6; TRBD1 agrees at 8 bases. Trimming took 5 bases from V and 10 from J; bases not matched to a gene: 13. In germline, CDR1 is MDHEN, CDR2 SYDVKM. The CDR3 loop spans 16 amino acids. The CDR3 protein is CASSPGTGGFGSPLHF. In nucleotides, the CDR3 is TGTGCCAGCAGTCCGGGGACAGGAGGGTTTGGGTCACCCCTCCACTTT.

CDR3 sequence: CASSFNRQPQHF. The DNA for the CDR3 is TGTGCCAGCAGCTTTAACAGGCAGCCCCAGCATTTT. The chain links TRBV7-9 to TRBJ1-5; tentative D call: TRBD1 (5 bases). Trimming took off 3 bases at V and 7 bases at J, with 7 bases between the two ends. Germline lookup yields CDR1 SEHNR and CDR2 FQNEAQ (reference sequence). This CDR3 has 12 amino acids.

V and J are TRBV19 and TRBJ2-6, with 8 positions matching TRBD2. CDR3 length equals 18 residues. With V trimmed by 3 bases and J by 0 bases, 7 bases remained unmatched. CDR1 LNHDA and CDR2 SQIVND come from the germline V gene (reference sequence). The CDR3 DNA reads TGTGCCAGTAGTATCTCCGGCGGGGGGAACTCTGGGGCCAACGTCCTGACTTTC. It translates to CASSISGGGNSGANVLTF.

The V call is TRBV7-2, the J call TRBJ1-1, with 9 bases matching TRBD1. The V gene's germline CDR1 is SGHTA and CDR2 FQGNSA. The CDR3 sequence is 15 residues long. The trim removed 5 bases at V and 5 bases at J, leaving 9 bases unmatched. CDR3 protein: CASSLTGTGRTEAFF. The CDR3 DNA sequence: TGTGCCAGCAGCCTTACCGGGACAGGGCGGACTGAAGCTTTCTTT. The full variable domain, in which reference TRBV7-2 and TRBJ1-1 provide the parts outside the CDR3, is GAGVSQSPSNKVTEKGKDVELRCDPISGHTALYWYRQSLGQGLEFLIYFQGNSAPDKSGLPSDRFSAERTGGSVSTLTIQRTQQEDSAVYLCASSLTGTGRTEAFFGQGTRLTVV.

The rearrangement links TRBV5-4 to TRBJ1-4; D ambiguous. This CDR3 region has 17 residues. Germline V gene data show CDR1 as SGHNT and CDR2 as YYREEE (reference sequence). Trimming took 4 bases from V and 5 from J, leaving 21 bases between them. Here the CDR3 DNA reads TGTGCCAGCAGCCCTGGACTGCCACGGCTTGGGAATGAAAAACTGTTTTTT. This gives the protein CASSPGLPRLGNEKLFF. Looking up the rest from reference TRBV5-4 and TRBJ1-4 gives the full variable domain: ETGVTQSPTHLIKTRGQQVTLRCSSQSGHNTVSWYQQALGQGPQFIFQYYREEENGRGNFPPRFSGLQFPNYSSELNVNALELDDSALYLCASSPGLPRLGNEKLFFGSGTQLSVL.

The CDR3 nucleotides are TGTGCCAGCAGGGGACCGGACAGGCATGGCTACACCTTC. Its protein is CASRGPDRHGYTF. The chain couples TRBV12-3 or TRBV12-4 to TRBJ1-2; TRBD1 aligns across 7 bases. Losses at the gene ends were 6 bases for V and 6 bases for J; bases not matched to a gene: 7. The CDR3 length is 13 residues.

The V call is TRBV6-5, the J call TRBJ1-5, with a tentative D call TRBD1 (5 bases). Germline loops: CDR1 MNHEY, CDR2 SVGAGI. This CDR3 is 13 amino acids long. The V and J ends lost 6 bases and 4 bases respectively, with 10 bases between them. DNA of the CDR3: TGTGCCAGCAGGGCAGCAGGGAATCAGCCCCAGCATTTT. Translating gives CASRAAGNQPQHF.